The clone carrying this T cell receptor beta chain was detected a few times. The antigen is undetermined. The data were taken from a study of T cells in Graves' hyperthyroidism and ophthalmopathy. On the study more broadly: Before any treatment, at initial diagnosis, peripheral blood was collected. Study results and caveats: In simple terms, a model built on 13 V-J features told ophthalmopathy apart from stable hyperthyroidism.

The CDR3 runs 16 residues. Germline V gives CDR1 SGHTA, CDR2 FQGNSA. Trimming stripped 1 base from V and 10 bases from J, with 17 bases between. It was RNA transcripts that yielded the amplified TCR beta CDR3 regions. Carried out on the TCR CDR3, a first-round RT-PCR used the HTBI primer set. TCRdb re-called the multiplex PCR reads with MiXCR, one entry per CDR3 protein. The sample yields about 500,000 distinct CDR3 sequences, roughly 18% seen once. Each person with ophthalmopathy scored at least 3 on the Clinical Activity Score, reached NOSPECS grade 4 or higher, and had been ill under 3 months. The PBMCs had their origin in roughly 10 ml of fresh peripheral blood.

The chain uses TRBV7-2 and TRBJ1-6; TRBD1 might be the D (5 bases). This TCR derives from a woman between 18 and 30 years old with Graves' ophthalmopathy. The sequencing input was blood. CDR3 sequence: CASSLDPGVAQSPLHF. The CDR3 DNA reads TGTGCCAGCAGCTTAGATCCGGGGGTTGCGCAGTCACCCCTCCACTTT.